The clone carrying this T cell receptor beta chain occurred once. The data are from a study of blood T cell repertoires in COVID-19. About the research overall: Specimens from acute and convalescent COVID-19 originated in the United States, Italy and Spain. PBMCs, B-cell-depleted T cells, or T cells were the source of the cDNA or gDNA that made up the material.

V trimming: 3 bases; J trimming: 7 bases; junction bases outside the gene matches: 3. Germline CDR1 and CDR2: KGHDR and SFDVKD. The CDR3 has 14 residues. Only in-frame clones appear in the TCRdb table, and some are missing; sequencing was by immunoSEQ multiplex PCR. The table records under 85,000 clones, 84% of them present only once. Sample: peripheral blood. The V call is TRBV24-1, the J call TRBJ1-2; TRBD1 matches 11 bases. The sequence derives from a man aged 45-65 years with acute or convalescent COVID-19. The DNA for the CDR3 is TGTGCCACCAGTGATCTCGGGACAGGGGGTGGCTACACCTTC. Translation gives CATSDLGTGGGYTF.